Listed here is a single T cell receptor (beta chain). Its antigen is still unknown. In the source study's methods: ImmunoSEQ sequences covered only the junction and lacked quality scores; filtering therefore differed. The table came from immunoSEQ multiplex PCR; TCRdb's copy has only in-frame clones and leaves some out. Clone size and V and J calls were adopted from that table, with D and trimming inferred from the DNA. The sample has roughly 600,000 clones, 98% seen once. Positive CCR7 selection of CD45RO-negative cells yielded the naive CD8 cells, and terminally differentiated effector memory CD45RA+ cells were excluded. This specimen belongs to a study of shared clonotypes between healthy human individuals. Points from the study as a whole: The sole specimen, blood, was sampled, and tissue repertoires likely differ.

This CDR3 region has 15 residues. V lost 1 base, J lost 7 bases, and 2 bases stayed unmatched. CDR1 SGHAT and CDR2 FQNNGV come from the germline V gene. The sample was naive CD8+ T cells sorted from blood. The receptor was derived from a man aged 30 to 39 in good health. This chain connects TRBV11-2 to TRBJ2-1; 12 bases align to TRBD2. In DNA, the CDR3 is TGTGCCAGCAGCTTAGGACTAGCGGGAGTGAATGAGCAGTTCTTC. Its translation: CASSLGLAGVNEQFF. Full variable domain (outside the CDR3, taken from reference TRBV11-2 and TRBJ2-1): EAGVAQSPRYKIIEKRQSVAFWCNPISGHATLYWYQQILGQGPKLLIQFQNNGVVDDSQLPKDRFSAERLKGVDSTLKIQPAKLEDSAVYLCASSLGLAGVNEQFFGPGTRLTVL.